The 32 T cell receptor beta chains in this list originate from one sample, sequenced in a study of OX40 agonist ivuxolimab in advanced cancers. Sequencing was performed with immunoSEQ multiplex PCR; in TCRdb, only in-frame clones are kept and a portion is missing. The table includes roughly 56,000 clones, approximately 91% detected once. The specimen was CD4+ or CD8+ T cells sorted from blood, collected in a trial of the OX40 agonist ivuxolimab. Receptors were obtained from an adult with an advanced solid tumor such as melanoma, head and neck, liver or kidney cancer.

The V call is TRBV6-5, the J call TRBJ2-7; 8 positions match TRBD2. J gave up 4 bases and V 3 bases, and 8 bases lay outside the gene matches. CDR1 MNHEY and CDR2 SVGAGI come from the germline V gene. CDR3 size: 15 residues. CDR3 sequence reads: CASSYRSSGKYEQYF. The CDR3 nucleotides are TGTGCCAGCAGTTATCGGAGTAGCGGGAAATACGAGCAGTACTTC.

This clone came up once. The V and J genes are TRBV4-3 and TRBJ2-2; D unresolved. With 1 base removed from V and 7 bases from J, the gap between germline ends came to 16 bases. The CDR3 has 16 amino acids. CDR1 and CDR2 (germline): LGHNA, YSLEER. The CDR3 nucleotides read TGCGCCAGCAGCCAAGCCCCCAGTGGGGATATCGGGGAGCTGTTTTTT. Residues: CASSQAPSGDIGELFF.

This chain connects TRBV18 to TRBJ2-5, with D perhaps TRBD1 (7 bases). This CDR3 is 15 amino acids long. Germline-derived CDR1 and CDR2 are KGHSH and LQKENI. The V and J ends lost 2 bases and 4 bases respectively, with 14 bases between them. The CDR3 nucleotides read TGTGCCAGCTCACCAGGAGGGGGCGCTTCAGAGACCCAGTACTTC. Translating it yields CASSPGGGASETQYF.

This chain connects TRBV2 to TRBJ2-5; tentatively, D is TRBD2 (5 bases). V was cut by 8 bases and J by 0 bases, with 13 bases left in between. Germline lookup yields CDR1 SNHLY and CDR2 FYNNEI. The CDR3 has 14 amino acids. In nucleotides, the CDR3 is TGTGCCAGCCGAGGAGACTATAACCAAGAGACCCAGTACTTC. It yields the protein CASRGDYNQETQYF.

Here the CDR3 DNA reads TGCGCCAGCAGCTCCGGGACATCTAATCAGCCCCAGCATTTT. This codes for CASSSGTSNQPQHF. V is TRBV5-1 and J is TRBJ1-5; D is perhaps TRBD1 (6 bases). Germline lookup yields CDR1 SGHRS and CDR2 YFSETQ. The CDR3 extends over 14 amino acids. Trimming pared 3 bases from V and 4 bases from J, leaving 11 bases between.

Here the CDR3 DNA reads TGTGCCAGCAGATCCCAGGGGGCCGGTAATCAGCCCCAGCATTTT. As protein: CASRSQGAGNQPQHF. This chain joins TRBV25-1 and TRBJ1-5, with TRBD1 identical over 8 bases. The CDR3 extends over 15 amino acids. The V gene end was trimmed by 6 bases and the J gene end by 4 bases; junction bases not matched to a gene: 8. Germline V gene sequence: CDR1 MGHDK, CDR2 SYGVNS.

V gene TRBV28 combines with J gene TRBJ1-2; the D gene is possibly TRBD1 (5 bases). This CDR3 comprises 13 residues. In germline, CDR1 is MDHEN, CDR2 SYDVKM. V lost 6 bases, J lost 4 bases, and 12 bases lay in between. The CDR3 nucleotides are TGTGCCAGCAGCCCCGGAGGGGTCTATGGCTACACCTTC. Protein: CASSPGGVYGYTF.

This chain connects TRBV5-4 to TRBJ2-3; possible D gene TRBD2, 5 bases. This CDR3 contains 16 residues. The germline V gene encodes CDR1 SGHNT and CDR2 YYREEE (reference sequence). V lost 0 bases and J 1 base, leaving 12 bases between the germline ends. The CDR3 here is CASSLDWHSGTDTQYF. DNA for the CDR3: TGTGCCAGCAGCTTGGATTGGCATAGCGGCACAGATACGCAGTATTTT.

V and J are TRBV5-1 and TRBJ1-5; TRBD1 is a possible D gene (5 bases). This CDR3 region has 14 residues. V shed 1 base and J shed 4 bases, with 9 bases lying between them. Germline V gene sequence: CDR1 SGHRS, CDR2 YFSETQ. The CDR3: CASSLTGGNQPQHF. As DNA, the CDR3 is TGCGCCAGCAGCTTGACAGGTGGAAATCAGCCCCAGCATTTT. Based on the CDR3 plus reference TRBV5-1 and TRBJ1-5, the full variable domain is KAGVTQTPRYLIKTRGQQVTLSCSPISGHRSVSWYQQTPGQGLQFLFEYFSETQRNKGNFPGRFSGRQFSNSRSEMNVSTLELGDSALYLCASSLTGGNQPQHFGDGTRLSIL.

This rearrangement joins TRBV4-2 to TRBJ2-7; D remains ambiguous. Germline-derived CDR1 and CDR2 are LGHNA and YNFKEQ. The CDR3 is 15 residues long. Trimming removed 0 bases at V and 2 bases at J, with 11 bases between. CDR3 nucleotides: TGTGCCAGCAGCCAAGATCAGACAAGGGCCTACGAGCAGTACTTC. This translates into CASSQDQTRAYEQYF.

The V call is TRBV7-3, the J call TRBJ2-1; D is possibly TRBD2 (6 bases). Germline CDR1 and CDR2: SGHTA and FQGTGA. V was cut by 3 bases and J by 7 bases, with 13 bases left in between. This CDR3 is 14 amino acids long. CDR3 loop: CASSFAGQGNEQFF. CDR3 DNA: TGTGCCAGCAGCTTCGCGGGGCAAGGGAATGAGCAGTTCTTC. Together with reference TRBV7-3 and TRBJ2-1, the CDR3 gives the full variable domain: GAGVSQTPSNKVTEKGKYVELRCDPISGHTALYWYRQSLGQGPEFLIYFQGTGAADDSGLPNDRFFAVRPEGSVSTLKIQRTERGDSAVYLCASSFAGQGNEQFFGPGTRLTVL.

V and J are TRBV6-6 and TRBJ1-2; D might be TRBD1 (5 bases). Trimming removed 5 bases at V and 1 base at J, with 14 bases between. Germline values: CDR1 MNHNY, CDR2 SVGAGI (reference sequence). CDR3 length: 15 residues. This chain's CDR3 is CASSDPGRVNYGYTF. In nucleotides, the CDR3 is TGTGCCAGCAGTGACCCGGGACGGGTTAACTATGGCTACACCTTC.

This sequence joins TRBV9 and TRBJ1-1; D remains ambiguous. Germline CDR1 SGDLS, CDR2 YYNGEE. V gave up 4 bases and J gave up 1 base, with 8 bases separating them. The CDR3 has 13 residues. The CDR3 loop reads CASSLGRNTEAFF. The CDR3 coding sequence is TGTGCCAGCAGCCTCGGACGGAACACTGAAGCTTTCTTT.

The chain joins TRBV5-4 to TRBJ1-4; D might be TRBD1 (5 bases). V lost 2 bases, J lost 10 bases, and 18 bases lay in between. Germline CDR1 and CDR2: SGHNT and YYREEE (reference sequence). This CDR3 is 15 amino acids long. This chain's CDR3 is CASSFGSGRVGKLFF. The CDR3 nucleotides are TGTGCCAGCAGCTTCGGGTCGGGCAGGGTAGGAAAACTGTTTTTT.

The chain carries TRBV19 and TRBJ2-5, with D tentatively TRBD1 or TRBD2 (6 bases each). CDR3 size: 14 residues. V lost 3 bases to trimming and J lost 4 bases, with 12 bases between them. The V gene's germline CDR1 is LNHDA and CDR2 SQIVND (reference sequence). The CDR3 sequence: CASSMGGAGETQYF. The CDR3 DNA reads TGTGCCAGTAGTATGGGGGGCGCGGGAGAGACCCAGTACTTC.

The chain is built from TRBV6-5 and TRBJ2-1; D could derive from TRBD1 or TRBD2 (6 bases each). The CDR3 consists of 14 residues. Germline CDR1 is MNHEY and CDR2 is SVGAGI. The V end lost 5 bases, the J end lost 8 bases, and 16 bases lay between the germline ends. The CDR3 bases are TGTGCCAGCAGTCGCTGGGGGGCTAGGGATGAGCAGTTCTTC. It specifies CASSRWGARDEQFF.

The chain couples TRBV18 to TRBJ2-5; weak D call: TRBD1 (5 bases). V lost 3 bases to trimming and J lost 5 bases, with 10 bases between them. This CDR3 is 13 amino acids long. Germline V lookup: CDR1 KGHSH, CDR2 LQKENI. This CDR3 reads CASSPHKGETQYF. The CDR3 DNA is TGTGCCAGCTCACCCCACAAGGGGGAGACCCAGTACTTC.

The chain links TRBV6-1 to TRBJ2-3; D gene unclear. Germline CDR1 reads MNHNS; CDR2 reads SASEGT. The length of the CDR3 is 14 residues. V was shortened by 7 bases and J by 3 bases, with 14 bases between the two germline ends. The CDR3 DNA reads TGTGCCAGCAAAGAGGCCTTGGGGACAGATACGCAGTATTTT. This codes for CASKEALGTDTQYF.

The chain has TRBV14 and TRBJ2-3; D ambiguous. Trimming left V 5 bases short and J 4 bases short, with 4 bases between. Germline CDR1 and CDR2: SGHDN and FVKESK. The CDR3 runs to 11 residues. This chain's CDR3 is CASSVADTQYF. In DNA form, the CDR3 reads TGTGCCAGCAGCGTTGCAGATACGCAGTATTTT.

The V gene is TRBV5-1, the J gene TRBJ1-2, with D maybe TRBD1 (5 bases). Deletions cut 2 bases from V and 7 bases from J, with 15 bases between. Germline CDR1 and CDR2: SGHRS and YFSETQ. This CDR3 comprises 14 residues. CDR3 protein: CASSLGTPAGGYTF. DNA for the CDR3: TGCGCCAGCAGCTTAGGGACTCCCGCGGGTGGCTACACCTTC.

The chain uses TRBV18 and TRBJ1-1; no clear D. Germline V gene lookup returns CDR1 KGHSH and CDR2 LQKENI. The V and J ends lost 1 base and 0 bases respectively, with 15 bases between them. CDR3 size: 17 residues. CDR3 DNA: TGTGCCAGCTCACCACGGAGGGCCCAGAGCCTGAACACTGAAGCTTTCTTT. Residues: CASSPRRAQSLNTEAFF.

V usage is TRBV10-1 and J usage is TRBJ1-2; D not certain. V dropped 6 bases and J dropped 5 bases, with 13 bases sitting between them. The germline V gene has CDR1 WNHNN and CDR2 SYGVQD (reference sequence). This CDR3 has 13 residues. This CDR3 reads CASSAGVDYGYTF. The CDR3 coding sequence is TGCGCCAGCAGCGCCGGGGTCGATTATGGCTACACCTTC.

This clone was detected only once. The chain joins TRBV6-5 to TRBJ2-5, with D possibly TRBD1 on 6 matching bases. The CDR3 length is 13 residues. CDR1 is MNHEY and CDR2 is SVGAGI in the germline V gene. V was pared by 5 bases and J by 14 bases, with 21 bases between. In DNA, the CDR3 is TGTGCCAGCAGTGACCGGGACACCTCCACCAATTACTTC. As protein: CASSDRDTSTNYF.

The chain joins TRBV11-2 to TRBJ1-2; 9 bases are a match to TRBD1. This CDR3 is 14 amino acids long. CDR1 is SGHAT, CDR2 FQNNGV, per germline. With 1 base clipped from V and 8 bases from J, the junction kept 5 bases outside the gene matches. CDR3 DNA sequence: TGTGCCAGCAGCTTAGGACTGACAGGGGGGGGCTACACCTTC. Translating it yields CASSLGLTGGGYTF.

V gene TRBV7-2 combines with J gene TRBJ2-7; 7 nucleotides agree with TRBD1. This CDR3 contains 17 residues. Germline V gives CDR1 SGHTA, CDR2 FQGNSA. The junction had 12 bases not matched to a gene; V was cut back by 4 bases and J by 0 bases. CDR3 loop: CASSSGVGQRNSYEQYF. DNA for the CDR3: TGTGCCAGCAGCTCAGGGGTGGGACAGAGAAACTCCTACGAGCAGTACTTC.

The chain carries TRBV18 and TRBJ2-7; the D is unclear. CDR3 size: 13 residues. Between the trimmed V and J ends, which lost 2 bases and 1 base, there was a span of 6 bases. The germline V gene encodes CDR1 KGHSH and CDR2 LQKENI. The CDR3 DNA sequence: TGTGCCAGCTCACCAGAGGTATCCTACGAGCAGTACTTC. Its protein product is CASSPEVSYEQYF.

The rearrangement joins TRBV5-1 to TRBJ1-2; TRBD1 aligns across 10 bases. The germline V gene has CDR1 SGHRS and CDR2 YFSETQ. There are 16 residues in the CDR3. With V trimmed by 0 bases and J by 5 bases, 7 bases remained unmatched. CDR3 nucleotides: TGCGCCAGCAGCTTGGGACAGGGGGCGCAAGTGTATGGCTACACCTTC. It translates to CASSLGQGAQVYGYTF.

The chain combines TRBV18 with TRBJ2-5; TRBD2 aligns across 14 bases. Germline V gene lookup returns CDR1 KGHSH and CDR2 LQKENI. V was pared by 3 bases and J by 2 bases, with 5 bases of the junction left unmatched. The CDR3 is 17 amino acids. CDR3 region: CASSPTSGRVPQETQYF. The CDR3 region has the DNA TGTGCCAGCTCACCGACTAGCGGGAGGGTCCCTCAAGAGACCCAGTACTTC.

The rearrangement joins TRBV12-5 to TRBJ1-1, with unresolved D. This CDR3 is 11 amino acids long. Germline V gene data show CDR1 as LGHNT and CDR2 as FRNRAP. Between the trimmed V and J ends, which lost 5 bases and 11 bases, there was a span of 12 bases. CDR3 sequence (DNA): TGTGCTAGTGGTCCTCTCCGACCCGCTTTCTTT. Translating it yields CASGPLRPAFF. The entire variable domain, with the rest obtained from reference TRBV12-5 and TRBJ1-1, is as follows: DARVTQTPRHKVTEMGQEVTMRCQPILGHNTVFWYRQTMMQGLELLAYFRNRAPLDDSGMPKDRFSAEMPDATLATLKIQPSEPRDSAVYFCASGPLRPAFFGQGTRLTVV.

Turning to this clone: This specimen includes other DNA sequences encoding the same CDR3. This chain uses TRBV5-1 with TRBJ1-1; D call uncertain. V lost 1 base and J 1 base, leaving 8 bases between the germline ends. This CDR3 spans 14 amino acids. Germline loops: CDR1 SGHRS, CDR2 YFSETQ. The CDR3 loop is CASSLWTANTEAFF. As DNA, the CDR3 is TGCGCCAGCAGCTTGTGGACGGCGAACACTGAAGCTTTCTTT.

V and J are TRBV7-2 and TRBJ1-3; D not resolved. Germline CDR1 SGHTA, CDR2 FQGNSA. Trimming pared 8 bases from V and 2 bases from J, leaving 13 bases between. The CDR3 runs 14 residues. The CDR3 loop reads CASGSFGAGNTIYF. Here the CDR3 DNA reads TGTGCCAGCGGGAGTTTTGGGGCTGGAAACACCATATATTTT.

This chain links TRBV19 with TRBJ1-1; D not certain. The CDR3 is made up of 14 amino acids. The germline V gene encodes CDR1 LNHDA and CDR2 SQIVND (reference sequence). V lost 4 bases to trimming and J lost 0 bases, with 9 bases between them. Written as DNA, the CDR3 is TGTGCCAGTAGTACCCGGAGGGTGAACACTGAAGCTTTCTTT. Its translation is CASSTRRVNTEAFF. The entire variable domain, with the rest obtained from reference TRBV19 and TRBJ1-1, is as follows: DGGITQSPKYLFRKEGQNVTLSCEQNLNHDAMYWYRQDPGQGLRLIYYSQIVNDFQKGDIAEGYSVSREKKESFPLTVTSAQKNPTAFYLCASSTRRVNTEAFFGQGTRLTVV.